The 3 T cell receptor beta chains below were found in one sample sequenced in a study of tumor-infiltrating lymphocytes in oesophageal squamous cell carcinoma. TCRdb reprocessed the PCR reads via MiXCR and lists one record per CDR3 protein. This table holds around 12,000 distinct CDR3 sequences, around 56% found once. Sequenced sample: blood. These TCRs come from a female donor with esophageal squamous cell carcinoma.

Only one count was recorded for this clonotype. The chain combines TRBV7-2 with TRBJ2-1, with 10 positions matching TRBD1. The J call may be incorrect, as the DNA end agrees better with TRBJ2-7. The germline CDR1 and CDR2 sequences are SGHTA and FQGNSA. CDR3 length: 15 residues. CDR3 DNA sequence: TGTGCCAGCAGCTTTCGGGGACAGGGGAGGATCGAGCAGTACTTC. Translated, it gives CASSFRGQGRIEQYF.

Concerning this clonotype: This likely comes from a read error, as the CDR3 has no conserved phenylalanine or tryptophan at its end. Because the CDR3's place on the DNA is in doubt, the DNA is left out and the CDR3 is given as listed by TCRdb. The chain is built from TRBV12-3 or TRBV12-4 and TRBJ1-1; the D segment call TRBD1 is taken from the table without a DNA check. Termini included, the CDR3 measures 17 amino acids. The CDR3: CASSLGGAVVNEQFFGP.

This clonotype has at least ten counts. The chain joins TRBV5-4 to TRBJ2-2; weak D call: TRBD2 (6 bases). Germline CDR1 SGHNT, CDR2 YYREEE (reference sequence). Trimming removed 6 bases from V and 6 bases from J, with 21 bases in between. CDR3 size: 16 residues. CDR3 in DNA: TGTGCCAGCACCCCCTGGAGACCCTCGGGAGCCGGGGAGCTGTTTTTT. This gives the protein CASTPWRPSGAGELFF.